These 4 T cell receptor beta chains share one sample of origin, sequenced in a study of OX40 agonist ivuxolimab in advanced cancers. Here immunoSEQ multiplex PCR was the method, and the copy in TCRdb shows in-frame clones only, minus some. Among 99,000 or so clones listed, around nine tenths were seen once. The sample in question was CD4+ or CD8+ T cells sorted from blood, obtained in a trial of the OX40 agonist ivuxolimab. These receptors all stem from an adult with an advanced solid tumor such as melanoma, head and neck, liver or kidney cancer.

This chain links TRBV7-2 with TRBJ2-7, with a possible D match to TRBD2 (5 bases). The CDR3 has 16 residues. Germline loops: CDR1 SGHTA, CDR2 FQGNSA. V was clipped by 0 bases and J by 3 bases, with 15 bases between them. For the CDR3, the DNA is TGTGCCAGCAGCTTAGCATGGACTGGATCGGGCTACGAGCAGTACTTC. As protein: CASSLAWTGSGYEQYF.

The chain couples TRBV27 to TRBJ2-7; D may correspond to TRBD1 or TRBD2 (5 bases each). Germline assignment: CDR1 MNHEY and CDR2 SMNVEV (reference sequence). The CDR3 runs to 15 residues. Trimming removed 1 base from V and 5 bases from J, with 15 bases in between. CDR3 region: CASSLYGARFNEQYF. The DNA for the CDR3 is TGTGCCAGCAGTTTATACGGGGCCCGGTTCAACGAGCAGTACTTC.

V gene TRBV6-5 combines with J gene TRBJ1-4; a possible D gene is TRBD1 (6 bases). The CDR3 totals 15 residues. V was trimmed by 5 bases and J by 7 bases, leaving 17 bases between them. CDR1 and CDR2 from the germline V gene are MNHEY and SVGAGI. The CDR3 reads CASSIAGARGEKLFF. The DNA for the CDR3 is TGTGCCAGCAGTATCGCAGGGGCGCGGGGTGAAAAACTGTTTTTT.

The chain's CDR3 is CASSYSASGELDTQYF. The CDR3 DNA sequence: TGTGCCAGCAGTTACTCTGCTAGCGGGGAACTAGATACGCAGTATTTT. The J gene is TRBJ2-3, the V gene TRBV6-6; 9 bases line up with TRBD2. Germline CDR1 and CDR2: MNHNY and SVGAGI (reference sequence). The ends lost 0 bases at V and 5 bases at J; junction bases unmatched: 6. The CDR3 extends over 16 amino acids.